This T cell receptor (beta chain) came from a study of early T cells in non-severe SARS-CoV-2 infection. CDR1 and CDR2 (germline): DFQATT, SNEGSKA (reference sequence). This CDR3 contains 15 residues. V lost 6 bases and J lost 4; bases outside the gene matches: 12. TCRdb re-called the 5' RACE reads with MiXCR, one entry per CDR3 protein. The sample has 80,000 or so distinct CDR3 sequences, around 5.6% seen once. The gene calls are TRBV20-1 and TRBJ2-5, with 9 bases aligning to TRBD1. The sequence came from an adult who was a healthcare worker with PCR-confirmed SARS-CoV-2 infection or an uninfected control (not recorded which). Sequencing input: whole blood. The DNA for the CDR3 is TGCAGTGCCTCCCAGGGCACAGGGGGCATAGAGACCCAGTACTTC. Translation gives CSASQGTGGIETQYF.